Included here is one T cell receptor (beta chain) sequence, with context. The antigen is not known. In germline, CDR1 is WSHSY, CDR2 SAAADI. Deletions cut 3 bases from V and 5 bases from J, with 13 bases between. This CDR3 contains 14 residues. The study drew the donors from its approximately 110-subject validation cohort, separate from the roughly 700-subject first cohort. The record originates from a study of cytomegalovirus exposure and HLA in healthy donors. Regarding the study as a whole: The authors confirmed in vitro that a few CMV-associated chains were specific for CMV antigens. The study labeled approximately 150 TCR beta chains cytomegalovirus-associated.

Sequencing was performed with immunoSEQ multiplex PCR; in TCRdb, only in-frame clones are kept and a portion is missing. The sample records fewer than 75,000 clones, 85% to 95% being singletons. V gene TRBV10-2 combines with J gene TRBJ2-5; D is ambiguous. The sample taken for sequencing was PBMCs. This clonotype was sampled from a man aged 18 to 29 in good health and CMV-seronegative. CDR3 sequence: CASSDYPGRETQYF. The CDR3 DNA follows: TGCGCCAGCAGTGATTACCCGGGTCGTGAGACCCAGTACTTC.